The 19 T cell receptor beta chains below all came from one sample that was sequenced in a study of blood T cell repertoires in COVID-19. Clones were sequenced by immunoSEQ multiplex PCR, and TCRdb holds only the in-frame ones, with some missing. The table has 300,000 or so clones, around 87% seen once. Sample: peripheral blood. The receptors here all came from a man between 65 and 85 years old with acute or convalescent COVID-19.

The J gene is TRBJ1-2, the V gene TRBV5-1; 7 bases agree with TRBD1. The V segment lost 4 bases and the J segment 4 bases; nucleotides outside the gene matches: 7. CDR3 length: 14 residues. From germline, CDR1 is SGHRS and CDR2 YFSETQ. CDR3 region: CASSTQTGSYGYTF. DNA for the CDR3: TGCGCCAGCAGCACCCAGACAGGGAGCTATGGCTACACCTTC. The full variable domain, completed using reference TRBV5-1 and TRBJ1-2, is KAGVTQTPRYLIKTRGQQVTLSCSPISGHRSVSWYQQTPGQGLQFLFEYFSETQRNKGNFPGRFSGRQFSNSRSEMNVSTLELGDSALYLCASSTQTGSYGYTFGSGTRLTVV.

The chain links TRBV3-1 (or the pseudogene TRBV3-2) to TRBJ1-1; a weak D match, TRBD1 (5 bases). Looked up from germline, CDR1 is LGHDT and CDR2 is YNNKEL (reference sequence). The germline V and J ends were trimmed by 5 bases and 4 bases, with 20 bases remaining between them. This CDR3 has 16 amino acids. The CDR3 bases are TGTGCCAGCAGCTCCACCGGGGGGAGGAGATTCACTGAAGCTTTCTTT. It is translated as CASSSTGGRRFTEAFF.

V gene TRBV2 combines with J gene TRBJ1-1, with D possibly matching TRBD1 (5 bases). The CDR3 is 14 residues long. The germline V and J ends were trimmed by 6 bases and 0 bases, with 11 bases remaining between them. Germline assignment: CDR1 SNHLY and CDR2 FYNNEI. The CDR3 loop is CASSDRQLNTEAFF. The DNA for the CDR3 is TGTGCCAGCAGCGACAGACAGTTGAACACTGAAGCTTTCTTT.

J is TRBJ2-2 and V is TRBV29-1, with a tentative D call TRBD2 (5 bases). Trimming took off 4 bases at V and 5 bases at J, with 11 bases between the two ends. Per the germline V gene, CDR1 is SQVTM and CDR2 is ANQGSEA. The CDR3 is 13 amino acids. DNA for the CDR3: TGCAGCGTTGGGGAGAGTGCTACCGGGGAGCTGTTTTTT. Its translation is CSVGESATGELFF.

V is TRBV10-3 and J is TRBJ2-5; tentatively, D is TRBD2 (6 bases). V lost 11 bases to trimming and J lost 1 base, with 17 bases between them. The CDR3 runs to 14 residues. In germline, CDR1 is ENHRY, CDR2 SYGVKD. In nucleotides, the CDR3 is TGTGCCTCCATGCCTTCGGAGGGCCAAGAGACCCAGTACTTC. Its protein product is CASMPSEGQETQYF.

The rearrangement joins TRBV18 to TRBJ2-3, with D maybe TRBD2 (7 bases). The CDR3 covers 19 residues. Germline assignment: CDR1 KGHSH and CDR2 LQKENI. V was clipped by 6 bases and J by 6 bases, with 31 bases between them. The CDR3 DNA is TGTGCCAGCTCCCCCCCCTATGAGGGAGGGGGGGCCAACGTGGATACGCAGTATTTT. It codes for CASSPPYEGGGANVDTQYF.

This chain connects TRBV24-1 to TRBJ2-4; 7 bases align to TRBD2. The CDR3 runs 16 residues. Germline V CDR1 and CDR2: KGHDR, SFDVKD. V lost 7 bases, J lost 2 bases, and 10 bases stayed unmatched. The CDR3 spells CATRTGTNTPKNIQYF. CDR3 sequence (DNA): TGTGCCACCAGGACCGGGACTAACACTCCCAAAAACATTCAGTACTTC.

This chain uses TRBV19 with TRBJ1-5; TRBD1 matches 10 bases. The CDR3 contains 14 residues. Germline CDR1 LNHDA, CDR2 SQIVND (reference sequence). The trim removed 5 bases at V and 4 bases at J, leaving 2 bases unmatched. The CDR3: CASSDRGRNQPQHF. The CDR3, as DNA: TGTGCCAGTAGTGACAGGGGGCGGAATCAGCCCCAGCATTTT.

J is TRBJ1-5 and V is TRBV12-3 or TRBV12-4; the D is unclear. CDR3 length: 13 residues. Trimming cost V 6 bases and J 9 bases, with 15 bases left between them. The CDR3 coding sequence is TGTGCCAGCAGGCGGGAGGCCTCTGGGCCCCAGCATTTT. Its protein is CASRREASGPQHF.

The chain has TRBV19 and TRBJ2-1; D uncertain. Germline V CDR1 and CDR2: LNHDA, SQIVND (reference sequence). V lost 1 base and J 4 bases, leaving 5 bases between the germline ends. The CDR3 covers 13 residues. This chain's CDR3 is CASSIAEYNEQFF. The CDR3 DNA sequence: TGTGCCAGTAGTATAGCCGAGTACAATGAGCAGTTCTTC.

The V call is TRBV30, the J call TRBJ1-6; TRBD1 is a possible D gene (5 bases). Looked up from germline, CDR1 is GTSNPN and CDR2 is SVGIG (reference sequence). The V gene lost 0 bases and the J gene lost 2 bases, with 20 bases spanning the gap. CDR3 length equals 19 residues. CDR3 DNA sequence: TGTGCCTGGAGTGTACGGAGGGGCGCGGTAGTGACCTATAATTCACCCCTCCACTTT. This encodes CAWSVRRGAVVTYNSPLHF. The full variable domain, with the rest looked up from reference TRBV30 and TRBJ1-6, is SQTIHQWPATLVQPVGSPLSLECTVEGTSNPNLYWYRQAAGRGLQLLFYSVGIGQISSEVPQNLSASRPQDRQFILSSKKLLLSDSGFYLCAWSVRRGAVVTYNSPLHFGNGTRLTVT.

The J gene is TRBJ2-7, the V gene TRBV20-1; TRBD2 aligns across 9 bases. The junction had 12 bases not matched to a gene; V was cut back by 3 bases and J by 3 bases. The CDR3 runs 16 residues. Germline lookup yields CDR1 DFQATT and CDR2 SNEGSKA (reference sequence). CDR3 loop: CSASVPNSGRNYEQYF. Written as DNA, the CDR3 is TGCAGTGCTAGTGTCCCCAACAGCGGGAGGAACTACGAGCAGTACTTC.

The CDR3 DNA reads as TGTGCCAGCAGCTTAAGTAGCGGGAGGGCCCTAGAGACCCAGTACTTC. It encodes CASSLSSGRALETQYF. The chain couples TRBV7-2 to TRBJ2-5; TRBD2 aligns across 11 bases. The CDR3 runs 16 residues. Looked up from germline, CDR1 is SGHTA and CDR2 is FQGNSA. V trimming: 2 bases; J trimming: 4 bases; junction bases outside the gene matches: 6.

The chain has TRBV9 and TRBJ2-6, with 7 bases lining up with TRBD2. The CDR3 length is 18 residues. Per germline, CDR1 SGDLS and CDR2 YYNGEE. Trimming took 0 bases from V and 1 from J; bases not matched to a gene: 7. The CDR3 region has the DNA TGTGCCAGCAGCGTAGTCGATAGCGGGCTATCTGGGGCCAACGTCCTGACTTTC. Translating gives CASSVVDSGLSGANVLTF.

This chain links TRBV3-1 (or the pseudogene TRBV3-2) with TRBJ2-4, with D hard to call. CDR1 and CDR2 from the germline V gene are LGHDT and YNNKEL (reference sequence). The V end lost 0 bases, the J end lost 0 bases, and 9 bases lay between the germline ends. The CDR3 length is 16 residues. CDR3 residues: CASSQEGVLAKNIQYF. CDR3 sequence (DNA): TGTGCCAGCAGCCAAGAAGGAGTTCTAGCCAAAAACATTCAGTACTTC.

The rearrangement joins TRBV4-1 to TRBJ2-5; the D gene is possibly TRBD2 (5 bases). Per germline, CDR1 MGHRA and CDR2 YSYEKL. This CDR3 spans 17 amino acids. V was cut by 0 bases and J by 7 bases, with 21 bases left in between. The CDR3, as DNA: TGCGCCAGCAGCCAAGAGGGCGTGGGAGCCCAGGCATTGACCCAGTACTTC. Translating it yields CASSQEGVGAQALTQYF.

The chain employs TRBV10-3 and TRBJ1-5; D is uncertain. The CDR3 is 14 amino acids. V was pared by 0 bases and J by 8 bases, with 11 bases between. Germline V gene sequence: CDR1 ENHRY, CDR2 SYGVKD. The CDR3: CAISESGGAKPQHF. The CDR3 coding sequence is TGTGCCATCAGTGAGTCGGGAGGCGCGAAGCCCCAGCATTTT.

The chain combines TRBV11-1 with TRBJ2-3; TRBD2 matches 8 bases. The CDR3 totals 16 residues. Germline CDR1 is SGHAT and CDR2 is FQDESV (reference sequence). J gave up 3 bases and V 2 bases, and 7 bases lay outside the gene matches. CDR3 DNA: TGTGCCAGCAGCTTAATCCGGGGGGGCTTAACAGATACGCAGTATTTT. This translates into CASSLIRGGLTDTQYF.

The CDR3 DNA is TGTGCCAGCAGCCCACAGGGGGCAAGCCAGCCCCAGCATTTT. Its protein is CASSPQGASQPQHF. The chain has TRBV7-9 and TRBJ1-5; 9 bases align to TRBD1. CDR3 length equals 14 residues. Trimming cost V 5 bases and J 7 bases; bases outside gene matches: 6. From germline, CDR1 is SEHNR and CDR2 FQNEAQ (reference sequence).